This T cell receptor beta chain was retrieved from a study of Graves' ophthalmopathy and Graves' hyperthyroidism listed by TCRdb under 2018. Turning to the overall study: Hyperthyroidism was considered stable if no progression to ophthalmopathy occurred within 18 months of follow-up. The study used signatures of the TCR beta repertoire to tell Graves' ophthalmopathy apart from Graves' hyperthyroidism and to predict which patients would progress to ophthalmopathy. In total, over 130 blood samples were TCR-sequenced: 40 to 45 ophthalmopathy, some 75 hyperthyroidism and 17 hyperthyroidism-to-ophthalmopathy patients. To explore V-J signatures distinguishing ophthalmopathy from hyperthyroidism, a discovery set of more than 95 patients (around 42 ophthalmopathy, 57 stable hyperthyroidism) was enrolled. An independent validation cohort comprised 18 hyperthyroidism patients and roughly 15 patients who later progressed from hyperthyroidism to ophthalmopathy. In roughly 6 hyperthyroidism patients, T-cell repertoires of thyroid tissue and blood were compared. After sampling, hyperthyroidism patients received methimazole starting at 30 mg daily, and ophthalmopathy patients received high-dose intravenous methylprednisolone.

Turning to this clonotype: No cognate antigen has been identified for it. Compared with germline, one end of the junction differs, possibly owing to a read error.

What the study reported, not specific to this receptor: No statistical method was used to set the sample size in advance, and the investigators knew which group each participant was assigned to. In validation, the model predicted ophthalmopathy progression with about 71% sensitivity and less than 80% specificity; 12 predicted patients were CT-confirmed with GO in a median of around 6 months. In cross-validation, the 13-signature model distinguished ophthalmopathy from stable hyperthyroidism with 85% to 90% sensitivity and 81.08% specificity, and in the test set the corresponding values were approximately 80% and 68%. Most of the expanded thyroid clonotypes with a frequency above 0.001 were also detected in blood, and it was suggested that the thyroid immune response may be reflected by blood repertoires.

For repertoire sequencing, the TCR beta CDR3 regions were amplified from RNA transcripts. A first-round RT-PCR used HTBI primers with the Qiagen OneStep RT-PCR kit, followed by a second-round multiplex PCR, size selection and purification. Sequencing of the libraries was carried out on an Illumina HiSeq2000 in paired-end mode with 100 bp reads. The study's processing was this. SOAPnuke was used to process the reads, removing any read that contained adapters or uncalled bases, had a mean Phred below 15, or lacked an exact match to the constant primer or identifier. COPE v1.2.5 was used to merge the high-quality paired reads. Unique nucleotide sequences were defined as clonotypes and aligned to IMGT TRB V, D and J references using MiTCR v1.1. Analysis was restricted to V-J combinations with a frequency above 0.0001, which covered just over 98% of repertoires. For each V-J combination, a TCR clonal expansion and chaos score was defined as the ratio of F50 clonal expansion to chaos observed in the TCRdist matrix. Welch's t-statistics and random forest were used to narrow the features down to 10 to 15 V-J combinations, which were then fed into a naive Bayes classifier. Thyroid-blood repertoire similarity was quantified with the Morisita-Horn index. The public reads were run again by TCRdb, first through fastp at Q25 and then through MiXCR, and only productive beta chains were kept. Each entry merges the rows of one CDR3 protein and shows their most common DNA and genes. V and J calls and clone size were set by TCRdb, not the authors. This sample comprises more than 1,000,000 distinct CDR3 sequences, roughly two fifths of them detected only once. The ten largest clonotypes hold over 8.5% of the sample.

Hyperthyroidism patients were newly diagnosed, were aged 18 to 65 years, and had a disease duration under 2 months. Patients with other autoimmune diseases, uncontrolled infections, pregnancy or lactation were excluded from the study. Clinical symptoms, serum thyroxine, TRAb, thyroid ultrasound and orbital computed tomography were used for diagnosis. Total RNA was extracted with Trizol reagent and quality-checked on an Agilent 2100 Bioanalyzer. The CDR3 runs 14 amino acids, cysteine and phenylalanine included. Only CDR3 DNA is held: 42 bases, read in frame from base 1. CDR1 and CDR2, per the germline V gene (reference sequence), are SGHAT and FQDESV.

The V and J segments used are TRBV11-1 and TRBJ2-5; a stretch of 7 junction bases matches TRBD2. The DNA end favors TRBJ2-1, so the J call may be wrong. What was sequenced was peripheral blood or thyroid tissue (not recorded which). The clonotype was recovered from an adult man with Graves' hyperthyroidism. The CDR3 protein: CASRLRGRVDEQFF. The base sequence is TGCGCCAGTCGCCTACGGGGGAGGGTCGATGAGCAGTTCTTC.